This TCR beta chain was documented in a study of T cells after posttransplantation cyclophosphamide. Study-wide findings and caveats: Recipient CMV seropositivity and CMV reactivation strongly tracked TRB clonality. Donor CD8+ memory clones often dominated recipient blood repertoires at later times.

Points on this clone: The antigen is unknown.

Data came from immunoSEQ multiplex PCR; TCRdb stores just in-frame clones and leaves some out. The table records around 13,000 clones, about 85% of them present only once. CDR3 length: 13 residues. Unmatched junction bases numbered 0, after V lost 6 bases and J lost 0 bases. CDR1 is MNHNY, CDR2 SVGAGI, per germline (reference sequence). The sequence came from a man aged 45-65 years in good health, CMV-negative, and a related stem cell transplant donor. V gene TRBV6-6 combines with J gene TRBJ2-3; 7 nucleotides agree with TRBD2. The material sequenced was memory CD4+ T cells sorted from PBMCs. The CDR3 loop is CASRRGSTDTQYF. Written as DNA, the CDR3 is TGTGCCAGCAGGCGGGGGAGCACAGATACGCAGTATTTT.